This TCR beta chain was captured by sequencing in a study of blood T cell repertoires in COVID-19. The CDR3 consists of 16 residues. The germline V gene encodes CDR1 SGDLS and CDR2 YYNGEE. V was clipped by 0 bases and J by 5 bases; unmatched bases: 10. Original handling: Amplification of reference gene primers provided the estimated nucleated cell counts. Data came from immunoSEQ multiplex PCR; TCRdb stores just in-frame clones and leaves some out. V, J and clone size were drawn from that table, and D and trimming were deduced from the DNA. The sample has fewer than 500,000 clones, around 89% seen once; the top ten hold more than 0.85%. The participants were between about 18 and 90 years old and came from 24 US areas.

The sequencing input was PBMCs or T cells enriched from blood (not recorded which). The sequence derives from a woman aged 25 to 39 with acute COVID-19. The chain joins TRBV9 to TRBJ2-7; 8 nucleotides align to TRBD1. The CDR3 sequence: CASSVDFGTGIHEQYF. CDR3 in DNA: TGTGCCAGCAGCGTAGATTTCGGGACAGGAATCCACGAGCAGTACTTC. The full variable domain, completed using reference TRBV9 and TRBJ2-7, is DSGVTQTPKHLITATGQRVTLRCSPRSGDLSVYWYQQSLDQGLQFLIQYYNGEERAKGNILERFSAQQFPDLHSELNLSSLELGDSALYFCASSVDFGTGIHEQYFGPGTRLTVT.